The sequence of this T cell receptor (beta chain) was determined in a study of blood T cell repertoires in COVID-19. As processed by the authors: The assay estimated nucleated cells by amplifying reference gene primers. Some clones are missing from TCRdb's copy, which holds only in-frame ones; the method was immunoSEQ multiplex PCR. Clone size and V and J calls were adopted from that table, with D and trimming inferred from the DNA. The top ten hold about 40% of the sample, which has 100,000 to 150,000 clones, about four fifths seen once. V lost 5 bases and J lost 4; bases outside the gene matches: 3. The CDR3 totals 13 residues. CDR1 and CDR2 from the germline V gene are SEHNR and FQNEAQ (reference sequence). This clone showed up just once.

The TCR sequence derives from a middle-aged man with active or convalescent COVID-19. The gene calls are TRBV7-9 and TRBJ1-1, with TRBD1 matching over 8 bases. The sample taken for sequencing was peripheral blood. CDR3 amino acids: CASSLTGATEAFF. Here the CDR3 DNA reads TGTGCCAGCAGCCTGACAGGGGCCACTGAAGCTTTCTTT.